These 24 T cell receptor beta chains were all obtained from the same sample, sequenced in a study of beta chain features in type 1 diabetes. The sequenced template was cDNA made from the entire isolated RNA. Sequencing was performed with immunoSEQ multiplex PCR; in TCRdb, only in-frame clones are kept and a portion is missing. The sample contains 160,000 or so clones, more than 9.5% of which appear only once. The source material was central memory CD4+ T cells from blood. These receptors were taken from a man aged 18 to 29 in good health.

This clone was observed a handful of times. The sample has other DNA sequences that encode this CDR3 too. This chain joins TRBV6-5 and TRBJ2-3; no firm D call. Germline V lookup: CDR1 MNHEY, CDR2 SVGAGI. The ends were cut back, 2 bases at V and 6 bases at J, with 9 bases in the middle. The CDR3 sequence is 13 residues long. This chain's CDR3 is CASSYPGRDTQYF. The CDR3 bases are TGTGCCAGCAGTTACCCTGGTAGGGATACGCAGTATTTT.

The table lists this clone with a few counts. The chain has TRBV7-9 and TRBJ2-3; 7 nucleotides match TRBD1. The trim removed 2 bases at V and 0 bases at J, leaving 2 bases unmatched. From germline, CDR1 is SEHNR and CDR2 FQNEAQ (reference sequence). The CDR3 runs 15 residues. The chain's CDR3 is CASSLKGASTDTQYF. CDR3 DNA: TGTGCCAGCAGCTTAAAGGGGGCGAGCACAGATACGCAGTATTTT.

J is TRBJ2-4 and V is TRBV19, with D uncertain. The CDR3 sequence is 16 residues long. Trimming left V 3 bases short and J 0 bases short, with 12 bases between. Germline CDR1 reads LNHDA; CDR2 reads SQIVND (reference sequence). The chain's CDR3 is CASSMKQSLAKNIQYF. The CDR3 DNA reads TGTGCCAGTAGTATGAAGCAGTCTCTAGCCAAAAACATTCAGTACTTC.

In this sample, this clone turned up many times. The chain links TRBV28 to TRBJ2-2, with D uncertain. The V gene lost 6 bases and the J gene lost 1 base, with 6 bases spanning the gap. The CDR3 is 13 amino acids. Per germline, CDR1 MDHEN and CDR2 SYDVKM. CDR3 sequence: CASSPMNTGELFF. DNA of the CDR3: TGTGCCAGCAGCCCAATGAACACCGGGGAGCTGTTTTTT.

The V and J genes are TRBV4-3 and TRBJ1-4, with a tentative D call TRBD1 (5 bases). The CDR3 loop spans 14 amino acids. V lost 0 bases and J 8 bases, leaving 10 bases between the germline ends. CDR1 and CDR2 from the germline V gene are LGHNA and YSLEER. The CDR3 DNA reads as TGCGCCAGCAGCCAAGATCAGGGCGGCGAAAAACTGTTTTTT. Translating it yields CASSQDQGGEKLFF.

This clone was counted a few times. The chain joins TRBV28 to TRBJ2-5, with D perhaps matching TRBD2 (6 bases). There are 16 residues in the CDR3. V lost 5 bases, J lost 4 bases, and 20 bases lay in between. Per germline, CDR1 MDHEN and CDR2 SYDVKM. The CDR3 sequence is CASSPPAGGRTETQYF. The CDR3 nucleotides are TGTGCCAGCAGTCCCCCAGCTGGAGGGCGCACAGAGACCCAGTACTTC.

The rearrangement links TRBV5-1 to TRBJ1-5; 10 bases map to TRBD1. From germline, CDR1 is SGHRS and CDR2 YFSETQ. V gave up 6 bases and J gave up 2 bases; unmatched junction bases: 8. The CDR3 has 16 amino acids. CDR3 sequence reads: CASNRDRGYGNQPQHF. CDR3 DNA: TGCGCCAGCAACAGGGACAGGGGATACGGCAATCAGCCCCAGCATTTT.

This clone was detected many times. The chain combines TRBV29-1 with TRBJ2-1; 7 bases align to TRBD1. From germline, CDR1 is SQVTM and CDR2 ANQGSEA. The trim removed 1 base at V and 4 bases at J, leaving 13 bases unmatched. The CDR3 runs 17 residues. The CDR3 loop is CSVEGVGGAPLYNEQFF. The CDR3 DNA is TGCAGCGTTGAAGGGGTAGGGGGCGCCCCCTTATACAATGAGCAGTTCTTC.

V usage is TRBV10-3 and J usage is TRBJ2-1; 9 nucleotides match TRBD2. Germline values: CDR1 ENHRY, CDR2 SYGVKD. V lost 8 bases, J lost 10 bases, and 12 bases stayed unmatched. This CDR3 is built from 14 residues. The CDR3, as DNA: TGTGCCATCGTAGCGACTAGCGGATTTGGGGAGCAGTTCTTC. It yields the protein CAIVATSGFGEQFF.

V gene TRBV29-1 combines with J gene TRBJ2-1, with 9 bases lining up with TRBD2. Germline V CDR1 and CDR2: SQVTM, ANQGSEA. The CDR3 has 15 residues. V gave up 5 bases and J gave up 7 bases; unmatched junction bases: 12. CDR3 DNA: TGCAGCGTTACCTTTAGCGGGAGAGGGAAGAATGAGCAGTTCTTC. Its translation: CSVTFSGRGKNEQFF.

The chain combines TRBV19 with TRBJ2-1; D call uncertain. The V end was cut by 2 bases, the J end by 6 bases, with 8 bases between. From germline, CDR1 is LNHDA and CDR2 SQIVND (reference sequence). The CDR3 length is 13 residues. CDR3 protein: CASSIREVNEQFF. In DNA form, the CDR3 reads TGTGCCAGTAGTATACGAGAGGTCAATGAGCAGTTCTTC.

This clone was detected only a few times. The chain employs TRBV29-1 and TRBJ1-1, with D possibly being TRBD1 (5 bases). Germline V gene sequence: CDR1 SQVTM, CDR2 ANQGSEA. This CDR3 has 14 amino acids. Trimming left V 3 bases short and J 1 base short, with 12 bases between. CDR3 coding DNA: TGCAGCGTTGAGGGAAGGGGAAGGAACACTGAAGCTTTCTTT. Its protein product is CSVEGRGRNTEAFF.

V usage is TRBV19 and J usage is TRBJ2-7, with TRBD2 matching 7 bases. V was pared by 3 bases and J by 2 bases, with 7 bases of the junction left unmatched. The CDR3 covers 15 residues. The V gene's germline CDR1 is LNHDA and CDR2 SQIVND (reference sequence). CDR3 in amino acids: CASSISASGTYEQYF. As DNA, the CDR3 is TGTGCCAGTAGTATTTCGGCTAGCGGTACCTACGAGCAGTACTTC.

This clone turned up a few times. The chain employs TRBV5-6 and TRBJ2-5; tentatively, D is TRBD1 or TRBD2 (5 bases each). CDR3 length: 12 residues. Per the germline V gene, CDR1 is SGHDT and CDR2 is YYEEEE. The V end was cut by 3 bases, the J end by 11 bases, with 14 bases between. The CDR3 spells CASSWPGTHQYF. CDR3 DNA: TGTGCCAGCAGCTGGCCCGGGACCCATCAGTACTTC.

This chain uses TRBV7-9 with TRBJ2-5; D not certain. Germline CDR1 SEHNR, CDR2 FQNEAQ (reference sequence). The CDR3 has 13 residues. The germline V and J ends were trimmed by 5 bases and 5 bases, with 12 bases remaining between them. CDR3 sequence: CASSQEHGETQYF. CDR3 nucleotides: TGTGCCAGCAGCCAAGAGCACGGGGAGACCCAGTACTTC. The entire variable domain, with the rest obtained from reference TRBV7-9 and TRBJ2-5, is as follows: DTGVSQNPRHKITKRGQNVTFRCDPISEHNRLYWYRQTLGQGPEFLTYFQNEAQLEKSRLLSDRFSAERPKGSFSTLEIQRTEQGDSAMYLCASSQEHGETQYFGPGTRLLVL.

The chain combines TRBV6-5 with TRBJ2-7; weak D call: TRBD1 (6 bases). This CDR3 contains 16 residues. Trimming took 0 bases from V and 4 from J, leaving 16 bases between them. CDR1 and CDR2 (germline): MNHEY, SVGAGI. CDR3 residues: CASSYSPGTTYYEQYF. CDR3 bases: TGTGCCAGCAGTTACTCTCCCGGGACAACTTATTACGAGCAGTACTTC.

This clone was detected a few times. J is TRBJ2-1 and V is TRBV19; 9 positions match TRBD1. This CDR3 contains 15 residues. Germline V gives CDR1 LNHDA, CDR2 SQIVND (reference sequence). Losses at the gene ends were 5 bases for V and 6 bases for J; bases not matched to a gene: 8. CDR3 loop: CASSSGQGGSNEQFF. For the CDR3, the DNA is TGTGCCAGTAGTTCGGGACAGGGAGGTAGCAATGAGCAGTTCTTC.

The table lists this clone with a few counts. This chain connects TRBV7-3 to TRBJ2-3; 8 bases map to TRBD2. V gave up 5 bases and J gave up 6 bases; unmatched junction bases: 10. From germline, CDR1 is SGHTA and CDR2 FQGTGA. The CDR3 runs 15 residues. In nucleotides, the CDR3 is TGTGCCAGCAGCCAGAGCGGGAGCGGCCGCGATACGCAGTATTTT. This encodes CASSQSGSGRDTQYF.

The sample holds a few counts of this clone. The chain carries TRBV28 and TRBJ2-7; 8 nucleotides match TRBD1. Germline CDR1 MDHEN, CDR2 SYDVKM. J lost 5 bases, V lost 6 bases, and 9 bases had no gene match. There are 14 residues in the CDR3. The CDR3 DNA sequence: TGTGCCAGCAGGGACAGGGCCAGGCTCCACGAGCAGTACTTC. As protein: CASRDRARLHEQYF.

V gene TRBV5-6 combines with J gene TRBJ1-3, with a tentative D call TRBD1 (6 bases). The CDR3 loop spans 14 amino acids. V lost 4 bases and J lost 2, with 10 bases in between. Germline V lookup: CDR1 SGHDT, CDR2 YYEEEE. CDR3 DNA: TGTGCCAGCAGCCCTACAGGGCCTGGAAACACCATATATTTT. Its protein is CASSPTGPGNTIYF.

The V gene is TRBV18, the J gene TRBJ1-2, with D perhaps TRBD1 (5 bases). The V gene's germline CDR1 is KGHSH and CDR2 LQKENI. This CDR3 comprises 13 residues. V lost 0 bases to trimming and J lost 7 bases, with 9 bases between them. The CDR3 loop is CASSPPVQGGYTF. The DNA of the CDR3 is TGTGCCAGCTCACCACCAGTTCAGGGTGGCTACACCTTC.

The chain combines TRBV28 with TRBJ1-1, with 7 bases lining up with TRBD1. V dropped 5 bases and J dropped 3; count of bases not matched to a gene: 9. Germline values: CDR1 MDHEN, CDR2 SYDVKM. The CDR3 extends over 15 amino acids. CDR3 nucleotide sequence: TGTGCCAGCAGTGGGGGCCAGAGGGGGCACACTGAAGCTTTCTTT. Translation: CASSGGQRGHTEAFF.

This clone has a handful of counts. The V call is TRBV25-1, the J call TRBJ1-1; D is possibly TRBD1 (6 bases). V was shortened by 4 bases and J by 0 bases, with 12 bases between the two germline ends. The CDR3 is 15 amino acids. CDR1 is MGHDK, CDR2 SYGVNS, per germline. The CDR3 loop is CASSGQAGMNTEAFF. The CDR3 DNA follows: TGTGCCAGCAGTGGACAGGCTGGGATGAACACTGAAGCTTTCTTT.

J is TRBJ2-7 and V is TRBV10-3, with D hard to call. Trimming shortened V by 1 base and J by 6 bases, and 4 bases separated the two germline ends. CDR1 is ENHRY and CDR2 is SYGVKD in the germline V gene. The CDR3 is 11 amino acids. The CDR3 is CAISEWSEQYF. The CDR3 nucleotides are TGTGCCATCAGTGAGTGGAGCGAGCAGTACTTC.